The TCR beta chain under discussion was sequenced for a study of cytomegalovirus exposure and HLA in healthy donors. As for the study in general: The roughly 110 validation repertoires were produced on the same platform as the approximately 620 repertoires of the first cohort. This was reported in a later analysis.

Study results and limitations: Reported performance of the classifier showed diagnosis of cytomegalovirus status with high specificity and sensitivity. The study found most TCR sequences rare, yet found some public TCRs in many donors. Cytomegalovirus-associated status was assigned to fewer than 200 TCR beta chains.

Assay: immunoSEQ multiplex PCR; the TCRdb copy retains only in-frame clones and omits some. Of more than 300,000 clones listed, about nine tenths were seen once; the top ten hold over 0.75%. In regard to this clone: As yet, its antigen is unknown.

The sequence came from a woman between 18 and 29 years old in good health and CMV-seronegative. The material sequenced was PBMCs.

Written as DNA, the CDR3 is TGTGCCAGCACCGAGACAGGGTTTTACGAGCAGTACTTC. Translation: CASTETGFYEQYF. This rearrangement joins TRBV2 to TRBJ2-7; 7 bases are a match to TRBD1. This CDR3 has 13 residues. CDR1 and CDR2 from the germline V gene are SNHLY and FYNNEI. Losses at the gene ends were 7 bases for V and 4 bases for J; bases not matched to a gene: 7.